This T cell receptor (beta chain) appears in the sequencing data of a study of shared clonotypes between healthy human individuals. Sequencing used immunoSEQ multiplex PCR; TCRdb keeps in-frame clones, though not all of them. This repertoire shows around 530,000 clones, around 77% found once; its top ten account for about 11%. CDR3 length equals 17 residues. The V end was cut by 0 bases, the J end by 0 bases, with 15 bases between. Looked up from germline, CDR1 is LNHDA and CDR2 is SQIVND (reference sequence). Sequences were obtained from PBMCs. This chain connects TRBV19 to TRBJ2-7; no clear D gene. The TCR originated in a middle-aged woman in good health. Some clones in this sample may be carry-over from other donors' samples. The CDR3 protein is CASSIDHGDALSYEQYF. CDR3 in DNA: TGTGCCAGTAGTATAGATCATGGCGACGCCCTCTCCTACGAGCAGTACTTC.